The subject of this entry is one TCR beta chain. The data stem from a study of blood T cell repertoires in COVID-19. Only in-frame clones appear in the TCRdb table, and some are missing; sequencing was by immunoSEQ multiplex PCR. The repertoire holds roughly 290,000 clones, with around 88% as singletons. Input material: peripheral blood. The TCR sequence derives from a man aged 25 to 40 with acute or convalescent COVID-19.

CDR3 loop: CASTFSGSSYEQYF. The DNA for the CDR3 is TGTGCCAGCACCTTTAGCGGGAGCTCCTACGAGCAGTACTTC. The J gene is TRBJ2-7, the V gene TRBV7-9, with 9 bases identical to TRBD2. The V gene end was trimmed by 7 bases and the J gene end by 0 bases; junction bases not matched to a gene: 4. The CDR3 totals 14 residues. Germline V CDR1 and CDR2: SEHNR, FQNEAQ (reference sequence).